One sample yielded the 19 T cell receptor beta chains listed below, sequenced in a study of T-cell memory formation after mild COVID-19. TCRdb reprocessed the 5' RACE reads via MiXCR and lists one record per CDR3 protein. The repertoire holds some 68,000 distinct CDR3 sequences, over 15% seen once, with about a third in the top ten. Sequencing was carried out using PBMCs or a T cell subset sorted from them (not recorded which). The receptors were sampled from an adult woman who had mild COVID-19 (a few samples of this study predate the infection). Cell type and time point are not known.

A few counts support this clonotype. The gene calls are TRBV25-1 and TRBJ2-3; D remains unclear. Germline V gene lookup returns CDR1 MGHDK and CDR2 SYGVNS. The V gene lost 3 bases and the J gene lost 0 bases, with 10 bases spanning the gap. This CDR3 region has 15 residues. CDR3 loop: CASSDWSTSTDTQYF. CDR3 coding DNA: TGTGCCAGCAGTGATTGGAGCACTAGCACAGATACGCAGTATTTT.

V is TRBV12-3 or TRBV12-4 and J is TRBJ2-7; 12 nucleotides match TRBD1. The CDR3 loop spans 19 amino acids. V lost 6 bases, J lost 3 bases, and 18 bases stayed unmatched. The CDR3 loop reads CASSPLRDRGPPESYEQYF. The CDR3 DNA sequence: TGTGCCAGCAGCCCTCTCCGGGACAGGGGGCCACCGGAGAGCTACGAGCAGTACTTC.

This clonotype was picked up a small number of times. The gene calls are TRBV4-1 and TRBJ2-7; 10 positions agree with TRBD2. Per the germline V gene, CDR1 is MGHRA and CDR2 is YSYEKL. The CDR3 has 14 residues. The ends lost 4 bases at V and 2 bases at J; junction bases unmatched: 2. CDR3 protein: CASSPGLAAYEQYF. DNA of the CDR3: TGCGCCAGCAGCCCTGGACTAGCGGCCTACGAGCAGTACTTC.

The CDR3 protein is CSVEGGSGVFTNEQFF. DNA for the CDR3: TGCAGCGTTGAAGGTGGAAGCGGGGTGTTTACGAATGAGCAGTTCTTC. The gene calls are TRBV29-1 and TRBJ2-1, with 7 bases identical to TRBD2. The CDR3 sequence is 16 residues long. CDR1 and CDR2 from the germline V gene are SQVTM and ANQGSEA. V trimming: 1 base; J trimming: 7 bases; junction bases outside the gene matches: 13.

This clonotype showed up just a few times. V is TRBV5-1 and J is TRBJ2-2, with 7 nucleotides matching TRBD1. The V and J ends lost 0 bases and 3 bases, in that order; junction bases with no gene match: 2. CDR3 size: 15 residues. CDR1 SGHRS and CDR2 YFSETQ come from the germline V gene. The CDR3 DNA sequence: TGCGCCAGCAGCTTGGCCAGGGGGTACACCGGGGAGCTGTTTTTT. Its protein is CASSLARGYTGELFF.

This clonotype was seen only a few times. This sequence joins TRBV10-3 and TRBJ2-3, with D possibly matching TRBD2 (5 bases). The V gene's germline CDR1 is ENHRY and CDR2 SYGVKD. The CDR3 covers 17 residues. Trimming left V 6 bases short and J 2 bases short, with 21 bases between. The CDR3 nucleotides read TGTGCCATCAGCCTCCCCCCCTTAGCGTCGGACACAGATACGCAGTATTTT. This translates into CAISLPPLASDTDTQYF.

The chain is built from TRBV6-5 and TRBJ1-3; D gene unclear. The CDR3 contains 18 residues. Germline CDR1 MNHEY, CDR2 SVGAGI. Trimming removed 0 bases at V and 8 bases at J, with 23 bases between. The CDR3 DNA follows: TGTGCCAGCAGTTACTCAACTCCCGGAACAGCGTTCGCGGACACCATATATTTT. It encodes CASSYSTPGTAFADTIYF.

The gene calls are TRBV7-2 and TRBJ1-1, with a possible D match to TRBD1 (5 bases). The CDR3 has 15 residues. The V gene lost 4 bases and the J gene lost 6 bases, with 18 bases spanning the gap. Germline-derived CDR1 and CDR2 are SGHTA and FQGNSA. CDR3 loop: CASSYPWGTGAEAFF. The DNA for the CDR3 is TGTGCCAGCAGCTACCCCTGGGGGACGGGCGCTGAAGCTTTCTTT. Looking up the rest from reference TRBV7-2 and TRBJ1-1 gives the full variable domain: GAGVSQSPSNKVTEKGKDVELRCDPISGHTALYWYRQSLGQGLEFLIYFQGNSAPDKSGLPSDRFSAERTGGSVSTLTIQRTQQEDSAVYLCASSYPWGTGAEAFFGQGTRLTVV.

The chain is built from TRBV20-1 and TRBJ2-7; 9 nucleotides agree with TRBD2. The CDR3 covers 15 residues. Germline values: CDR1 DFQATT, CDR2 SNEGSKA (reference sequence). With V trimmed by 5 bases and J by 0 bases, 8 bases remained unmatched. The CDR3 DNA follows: TGCAGTGCTGGGAGACTAGCGGAAAGCTCCTACGAGCAGTACTTC. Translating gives CSAGRLAESSYEQYF.

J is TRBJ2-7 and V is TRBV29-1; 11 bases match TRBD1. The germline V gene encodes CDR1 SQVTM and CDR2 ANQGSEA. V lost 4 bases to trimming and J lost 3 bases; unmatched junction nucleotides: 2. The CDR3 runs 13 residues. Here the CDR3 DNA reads TGCAGCGTTGTGGACAGGGGGCACTACGAGCAGTACTTC. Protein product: CSVVDRGHYEQYF.

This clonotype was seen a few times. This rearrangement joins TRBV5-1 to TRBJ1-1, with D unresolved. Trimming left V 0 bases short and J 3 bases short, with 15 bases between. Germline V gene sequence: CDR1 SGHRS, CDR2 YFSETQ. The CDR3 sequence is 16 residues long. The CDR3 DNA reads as TGCGCCAGCAGCTTGGCTCGGGGATCGGGGTACACTGAAGCTTTCTTT. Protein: CASSLARGSGYTEAFF.

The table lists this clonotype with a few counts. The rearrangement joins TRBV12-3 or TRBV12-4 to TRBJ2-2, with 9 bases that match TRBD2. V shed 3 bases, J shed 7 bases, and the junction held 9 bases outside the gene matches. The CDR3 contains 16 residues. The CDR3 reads CASSFPSAGGHGELFF. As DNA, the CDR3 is TGTGCCAGCAGTTTCCCCTCTGCGGGAGGGCACGGGGAGCTGTTTTTT.

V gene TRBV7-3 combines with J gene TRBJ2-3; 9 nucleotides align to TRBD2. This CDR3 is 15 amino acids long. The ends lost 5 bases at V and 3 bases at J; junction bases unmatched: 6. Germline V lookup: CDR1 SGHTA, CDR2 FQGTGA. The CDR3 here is CASSPYSGRTDTQYF. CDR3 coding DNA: TGTGCCAGCAGCCCCTATAGCGGGAGAACAGATACGCAGTATTTT.

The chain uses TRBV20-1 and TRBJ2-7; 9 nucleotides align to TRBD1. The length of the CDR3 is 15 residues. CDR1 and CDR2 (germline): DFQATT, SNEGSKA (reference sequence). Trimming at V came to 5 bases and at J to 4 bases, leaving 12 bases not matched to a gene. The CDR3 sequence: CSASANRGHGYEQYF. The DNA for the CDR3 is TGCAGTGCTTCGGCTAACAGGGGGCACGGGTACGAGCAGTACTTC.

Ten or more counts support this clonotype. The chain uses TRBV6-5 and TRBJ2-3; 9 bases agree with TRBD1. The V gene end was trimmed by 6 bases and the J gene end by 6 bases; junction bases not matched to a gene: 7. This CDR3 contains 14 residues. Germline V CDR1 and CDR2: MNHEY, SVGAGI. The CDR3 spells CASSWDRVADTQYF. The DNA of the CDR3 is TGTGCCAGCAGCTGGGACAGGGTTGCGGATACGCAGTATTTT.

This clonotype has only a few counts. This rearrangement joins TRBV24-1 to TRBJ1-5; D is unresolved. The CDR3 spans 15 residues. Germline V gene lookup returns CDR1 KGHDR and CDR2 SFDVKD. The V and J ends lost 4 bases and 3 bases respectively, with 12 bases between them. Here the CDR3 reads CATSDSGPYNQPQHF. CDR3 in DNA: TGTGCCACCAGTGACTCCGGGCCCTACAATCAGCCCCAGCATTTT.

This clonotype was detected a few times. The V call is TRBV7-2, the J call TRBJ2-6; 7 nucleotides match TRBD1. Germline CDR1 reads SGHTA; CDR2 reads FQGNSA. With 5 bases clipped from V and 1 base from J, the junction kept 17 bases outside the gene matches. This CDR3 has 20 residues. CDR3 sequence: CASSQVGSTTGISGANVLTF. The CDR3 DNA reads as TGTGCCAGCAGCCAAGTCGGTTCTACGACAGGGATATCTGGGGCCAACGTCCTGACTTTC.

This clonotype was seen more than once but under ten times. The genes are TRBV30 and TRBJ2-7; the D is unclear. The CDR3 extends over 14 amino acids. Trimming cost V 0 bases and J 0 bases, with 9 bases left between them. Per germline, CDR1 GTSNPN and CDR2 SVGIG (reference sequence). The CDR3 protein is CAWSVGVNSYEQYF. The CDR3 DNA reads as TGTGCCTGGAGTGTGGGTGTTAACTCCTACGAGCAGTACTTC. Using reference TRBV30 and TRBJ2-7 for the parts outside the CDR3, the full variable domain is SQTIHQWPATLVQPVGSPLSLECTVEGTSNPNLYWYRQAAGRGLQLLFYSVGIGQISSEVPQNLSASRPQDRQFILSSKKLLLSDSGFYLCAWSVGVNSYEQYFGPGTRLTVT.

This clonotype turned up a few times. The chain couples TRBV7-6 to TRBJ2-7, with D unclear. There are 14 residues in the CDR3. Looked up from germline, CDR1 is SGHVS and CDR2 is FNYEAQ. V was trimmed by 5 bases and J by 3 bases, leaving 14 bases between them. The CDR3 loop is CASSQSEKDYEQYF. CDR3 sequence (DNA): TGTGCCAGCAGCCAGAGCGAGAAGGACTACGAGCAGTACTTC.